Below are 27 T cell receptor beta chains sequenced from a single sample in a study of a mutant IDH1 vaccine in newly diagnosed glioma. Their antigen targets remain unknown. Noted time point: week 35, safety follow-up. Doses of 300 ug of mutant IDH1 20-mer peptide were given with topical imiquimod. TCRdb's copy holds only in-frame clones and misses some; the assay was immunoSEQ multiplex PCR. The table has tens of thousands of clones, 74% seen once. This specimen consisted of PBMCs, obtained from a glioma patient whose treatment included an IDH1 peptide vaccine. These TCRs come from a man aged 45 to 65 with glioma.

The chain uses TRBV5-4 and TRBJ2-5; maybe TRBD2 (7 bases). This CDR3 spans 15 amino acids. V lost 7 bases, J lost 4 bases, and 20 bases lay in between. Germline V lookup: CDR1 SGHNT, CDR2 YYREEE (reference sequence). This CDR3 is CASGLRGEGGETQYF. The CDR3 region has the DNA TGTGCCAGCGGCCTTAGAGGGGAGGGGGGAGAGACCCAGTACTTC.

In its sample, this clone was seen a few times. The chain employs TRBV4-1 and TRBJ2-2; D gene uncertain. V was shortened by 4 bases and J by 5 bases, with 5 bases between the two germline ends. CDR1 and CDR2 from the germline V gene are MGHRA and YSYEKL. The CDR3 loop spans 12 amino acids. This CDR3 is CASSPGTGELFF. DNA for the CDR3: TGCGCCAGCAGCCCCGGGACCGGGGAGCTGTTTTTT.

The V call is TRBV6-5, the J call TRBJ2-2, with a tentative D call TRBD2 (5 bases). The germline CDR1 and CDR2 sequences are MNHEY and SVGAGI. The CDR3 has 14 amino acids. The germline V and J ends were trimmed by 6 bases and 5 bases, with 13 bases remaining between them. The CDR3 DNA is TGTGCCAGCAGGCTCGGGATCGGGACCGGGGAGCTGTTTTTT. This translates into CASRLGIGTGELFF.

This clone appeared once. This chain links TRBV9 with TRBJ2-1; TRBD1 aligns across 9 bases. Per germline, CDR1 SGDLS and CDR2 YYNGEE. The V gene end was trimmed by 2 bases and the J gene end by 8 bases; junction bases not matched to a gene: 2. The CDR3 contains 13 residues. The CDR3 protein is CASSVDRGDEQFF. The CDR3 nucleotides read TGTGCCAGCAGCGTCGACAGGGGGGATGAGCAGTTCTTC.

This clone turned up a few times. The rearrangement joins TRBV5-1 to TRBJ2-7; a possible D gene is TRBD2 (5 bases). The germline V gene encodes CDR1 SGHRS and CDR2 YFSETQ. This CDR3 spans 15 amino acids. V gave up 0 bases and J gave up 4 bases, with 14 bases separating them. The DNA of the CDR3 is TGCGCCAGCAGCTTGGGAGGGTCGGTAGCGTACGAGCAGTACTTC. This sequence encodes CASSLGGSVAYEQYF.

The chain combines TRBV30 with TRBJ2-2, with 8 bases lining up with TRBD1. The germline gives CDR1 GTSNPN, CDR2 SVGIG (reference sequence). The CDR3 extends over 13 amino acids. Trimming took 7 bases from V and 1 from J; bases not matched to a gene: 2. DNA of the CDR3: TGTGCCTCGGGGACAGGGAACACCGGGGAGCTGTTTTTT. Translating it yields CASGTGNTGELFF.

V is TRBV15 and J is TRBJ1-1; D unclear. Looked up from germline, CDR1 is LNHNV and CDR2 is YYDKDF (reference sequence). The length of the CDR3 is 13 residues. Trimming took 0 bases from V and 4 from J, leaving 6 bases between them. The CDR3 loop reads CATSRDETTEAFF. In DNA form, the CDR3 reads TGTGCCACCAGCAGAGATGAGACCACTGAAGCTTTCTTT.

In this sample, this clone turned up a few times. V usage is TRBV30 and J usage is TRBJ1-3; 10 nucleotides agree with TRBD1. V lost 3 bases and J lost 9; bases outside the gene matches: 14. CDR1 GTSNPN and CDR2 SVGIG come from the germline V gene (reference sequence). The CDR3 spans 16 residues. The CDR3 is CAWRPQTGGPFSTIYF. The DNA for the CDR3 is TGTGCCTGGAGACCCCAGACAGGGGGCCCCTTCTCCACCATATATTTT.

The rearrangement uses TRBV4-3 and TRBJ2-7, with D perhaps assigned TRBD1 or TRBD2 (5 bases each). V was shortened by 0 bases and J by 0 bases, with 15 bases between the two germline ends. This CDR3 region has 17 residues. CDR1 is LGHNA and CDR2 is YSLEER in the germline V gene. The CDR3 DNA reads TGCGCCAGCAGCCAAGAAGCCACTCGGGGCTCCTCCTACGAGCAGTACTTC. Translated, it gives CASSQEATRGSSYEQYF.

The gene calls are TRBV9 and TRBJ2-1; possibly TRBD1 for D (6 bases). From germline, CDR1 is SGDLS and CDR2 YYNGEE. This CDR3 comprises 13 residues. V was shortened by 7 bases and J by 8 bases, with 16 bases between the two germline ends. The CDR3, as DNA: TGTGCCAGCCCCACAGGGAGTAAGGATGAGCAGTTCTTC. The encoded protein is CASPTGSKDEQFF. Looking up the rest from reference TRBV9 and TRBJ2-1 gives the full variable domain: DSGVTQTPKHLITATGQRVTLRCSPRSGDLSVYWYQQSLDQGLQFLIQYYNGEERAKGNILERFSAQQFPDLHSELNLSSLELGDSALYFCASPTGSKDEQFFGPGTRLTVL.

The chain carries TRBV10-3 and TRBJ2-7; D is possibly TRBD2 (6 bases). The germline CDR1 and CDR2 sequences are ENHRY and SYGVKD. V gave up 4 bases and J gave up 6 bases, with 13 bases separating them. CDR3 length equals 13 residues. The CDR3 is CAISGGLALEQYF. The DNA of the CDR3 is TGTGCCATCAGTGGAGGTCTAGCGCTCGAGCAGTACTTC.

The chain uses TRBV12-5 and TRBJ1-5; the D gene is possibly TRBD1 (5 bases). Germline V gene data show CDR1 as LGHNT and CDR2 as FRNRAP. The CDR3 has 14 residues. Trimming stripped 5 bases from V and 4 bases from J, with 12 bases between. In DNA form, the CDR3 reads TGTGCTAGTGGTCCTAGTGGGGGGAATCAGCCCCAGCATTTT. This encodes CASGPSGGNQPQHF. Together with reference TRBV12-5 and TRBJ1-5, the CDR3 gives the full variable domain: DARVTQTPRHKVTEMGQEVTMRCQPILGHNTVFWYRQTMMQGLELLAYFRNRAPLDDSGMPKDRFSAEMPDATLATLKIQPSEPRDSAVYFCASGPSGGNQPQHFGDGTRLSIL.

This rearrangement joins TRBV6-1 to TRBJ1-1; D gene unclear. Germline CDR1 is MNHNS and CDR2 is SASEGT. Trimming removed 4 bases from V and 0 bases from J, with 9 bases in between. This CDR3 comprises 14 residues. The CDR3 DNA is TGTGCCAGCAGTGTACGTTATATGAACACTGAAGCTTTCTTT. Protein product: CASSVRYMNTEAFF.

The chain carries TRBV4-1 and TRBJ1-2, with D maybe TRBD1 (5 bases). Trimming left V 1 base short and J 4 bases short, with 13 bases between. Per the germline V gene, CDR1 is MGHRA and CDR2 is YSYEKL. CDR3 size: 15 residues. CDR3 DNA sequence: TGCGCCAGCAGCCAAGCATTTGGGGACGGCTATGGCTACACCTTC. As protein: CASSQAFGDGYGYTF.

The chain has TRBV19 and TRBJ1-2, with D unresolved. This CDR3 contains 14 residues. Germline CDR1 is LNHDA and CDR2 is SQIVND (reference sequence). V gave up 6 bases and J gave up 7 bases, with 18 bases separating them. For the CDR3, the DNA is TGTGCCAGTAGCCTAGCATTTCGTGTGAGTGGCTACACCTTC. It encodes CASSLAFRVSGYTF.

This clone has ten or more counts. V is TRBV6-6 and J is TRBJ2-1, with D possibly being TRBD2 (6 bases). The CDR3 runs to 14 residues. Trimming left V 5 bases short and J 10 bases short, with 18 bases between. The V gene's germline CDR1 is MNHNY and CDR2 SVGAGI (reference sequence). This CDR3 reads CASSRLAGKEEQFF. CDR3 DNA: TGTGCCAGCAGTAGATTGGCGGGGAAGGAAGAGCAGTTCTTC.

The chain is built from TRBV19 and TRBJ2-7; either TRBD1 or TRBD2 may fit D (5 bases each). Germline CDR1 is LNHDA and CDR2 is SQIVND (reference sequence). The CDR3 spans 12 residues. V was clipped by 8 bases and J by 3 bases, with 11 bases between them. The CDR3 here is CASGGTDYEQYF. The CDR3 DNA reads as TGTGCCAGTGGGGGAACCGACTACGAGCAGTACTTC.

Turning to this clone: Other DNA sequences in this specimen translate into the identical CDR3. In DNA, the CDR3 is TGTGCCAGTAGTATAGTTACAGGGGGGGAAGCTTTCTTT. This translates into CASSIVTGGEAFF. The gene calls are TRBV19 and TRBJ1-1; 8 nucleotides agree with TRBD1. V shed 1 base, J shed 8 bases, and the junction held 3 bases outside the gene matches. The CDR3 covers 13 residues. Germline-derived CDR1 and CDR2 are LNHDA and SQIVND (reference sequence).

This CDR3 is CASSQWTSYNEQFF. The CDR3 region has the DNA TGCGCCAGCAGCCAGTGGACCTCCTACAATGAGCAGTTCTTC. The chain links TRBV4-1 to TRBJ2-1; D remains ambiguous. Trimming took off 3 bases at V and 0 bases at J, with 6 bases between the two ends. Per germline, CDR1 MGHRA and CDR2 YSYEKL. The length of the CDR3 is 14 residues.

V gene TRBV27 combines with J gene TRBJ2-7, with D perhaps TRBD1 or TRBD2 (5 bases each). Trimming cost V 8 bases and J 2 bases, with 10 bases left between them. This CDR3 is built from 12 residues. In germline, CDR1 is MNHEY, CDR2 SMNVEV (reference sequence). The CDR3 coding sequence is TGTGCCAGCCGGGGCAATACCTACGAGCAGTACTTC. It specifies CASRGNTYEQYF.

Concerning this clone itself: Germline and junction disagree at one end, which may indicate a read error. CDR3 residues: CASSQADRVRRAPF. The CDR3 DNA reads as TGTGCCAGCAGCCAGGCGGACAGGGTCAGGCGAGCTCCCTTT. The V call is TRBV5-4, the J call TRBJ1-1; 8 nucleotides agree with TRBD1. This CDR3 has 14 amino acids. The germline CDR1 and CDR2 sequences are SGHNT and YYREEE (reference sequence).

This clone was picked up one time. The rearrangement uses TRBV6-1 and TRBJ2-5, with D unresolved. Trimming stripped 0 bases from V and 7 bases from J, with 9 bases between. CDR3 size: 13 residues. The germline CDR1 and CDR2 sequences are MNHNS and SASEGT. In DNA, the CDR3 is TGTGCCAGCAGTGAAGCTATGGATGGGACCCAGTACTTC. It encodes CASSEAMDGTQYF.

This sequence joins TRBV7-9 and TRBJ1-1; D possibly corresponds to TRBD1 (5 bases). V lost 3 bases and J lost 3, with 8 bases in between. Germline CDR1 and CDR2: SEHNR and FQNEAQ (reference sequence). CDR3 length equals 13 residues. The chain's CDR3 is CASSLGVHTEAFF. The CDR3 DNA sequence: TGTGCCAGCAGCTTGGGGGTGCACACTGAAGCTTTCTTT. Combining the CDR3 with reference TRBV7-9 and TRBJ1-1 gives the whole variable domain DTGVSQNPRHKITKRGQNVTFRCDPISEHNRLYWYRQTLGQGPEFLTYFQNEAQLEKSRLLSDRFSAERPKGSFSTLEIQRTEQGDSAMYLCASSLGVHTEAFFGQGTRLTVV.

This clone was seen once. The chain recombines TRBV5-1 with TRBJ2-7; 10 nucleotides agree with TRBD1. Trimming took 0 bases from V and 5 from J; bases not matched to a gene: 2. The CDR3 is 14 residues long. The germline V gene encodes CDR1 SGHRS and CDR2 YFSETQ. The CDR3 protein is CASSLAGTGDEQYF. CDR3 nucleotide sequence: TGCGCCAGCAGCTTGGCCGGGACAGGGGACGAGCAGTACTTC.

This rearrangement joins TRBV6-5 to TRBJ1-1; tentatively, D is TRBD1 (5 bases). This CDR3 has 14 amino acids. V lost 7 bases, J lost 5 bases, and 17 bases lay in between. CDR1 and CDR2 from the germline V gene are MNHEY and SVGAGI. Here the CDR3 DNA reads TGTGCCAGCACGGCCCCAGGGAGGCGAACTGAAGCTTTCTTT. It translates to CASTAPGRRTEAFF.

This chain uses TRBV7-8 with TRBJ1-3; D gene unclear. The CDR3 runs 14 residues. Germline-derived CDR1 and CDR2 are SGHVS and FQNEAQ. Trimming left V 5 bases short and J 0 bases short, with 8 bases between. The CDR3 bases are TGTGCCAGCAGCCTGGGGAGCTCTGGAAACACCATATATTTT. Translating it yields CASSLGSSGNTIYF.

The rearrangement joins TRBV7-2 to TRBJ2-7; D gene unclear. Germline CDR1 reads SGHTA; CDR2 reads FQGNSA. The CDR3 contains 11 residues. Trimming shortened V by 6 bases and J by 0 bases, and 3 bases separated the two germline ends. This CDR3 is CASRSSYEQYF. The DNA of the CDR3 is TGTGCCAGCAGGAGCTCCTACGAGCAGTACTTC.